These T cell receptor beta chains were read from a single sample in a study of OX40 agonist ivuxolimab in advanced cancers. TCRdb's copy holds only in-frame clones and misses some; the assay was immunoSEQ multiplex PCR. This sample yields 6,000 to 9,500 clones, of which 73% are seen a single time; 58% belongs to the top ten. Specimen: CD4+ or CD8+ T cells sorted from blood, collected in a trial of the OX40 agonist ivuxolimab. The receptors were sampled from an adult with an advanced solid tumor such as melanoma, head and neck, liver or kidney cancer. Both conserved end residues are part of each CDR3. Fields, in order: J gene, clone size, D gene, V gene, CDR3 DNA, CDR3 protein. D genes are given only for firm matches. The size entry is marked missing in some rows and otherwise reads once, few, many or a size class.

J: TRBJ1-4; size: -; D: -; V: TRBV5-5; DNA: TGTGCCAGCAGCTTTTACCCGACAGCTGATGAAAAACTGTTTTTT; CDR3: CASSFYPTADEKLFF
J: TRBJ2-7; size: few; D: -; V: TRBV6-6; DNA: TGTGCCAGCAGTTACTCGGGTAACTCATTTTACGAGCAGTACTTC; CDR3: CASSYSGNSFYEQYF
J: TRBJ2-7; size: -; D: TRBD2; V: TRBV11-2; DNA: TGTGCCAGCAGCGTTGGGACTAGCTACGAGCAGTACTTC; CDR3: CASSVGTSYEQYF
J: TRBJ2-1; size: -; D: -; V: TRBV9; DNA: TGTGCCAGCAGCCCCCGCCGGGGAGCAGCTCCGACGTTCTTC; CDR3: CASSPRRGAAPTFF
J: TRBJ2-3; size: -; D: -; V: TRBV19; DNA: TGTGCCAGTAGTAAGGGGACCTTCAGCCACACAGATACGCAGTATTTT; CDR3: CASSKGTFSHTDTQYF
J: TRBJ1-1; size: -; D: -; V: TRBV2; DNA: TGTGCCCGGGGGGGGCGGCGGGGCAGGAACACTGAAGCTTTCTTT; CDR3: CARGGRRGRNTEAFF
J: TRBJ1-4; size: -; D: -; V: TRBV7-9; DNA: TGTGCCAGCAGCCCCGGGGTTTTTGGCACTAATGAAAAACTGTTTTTT; CDR3: CASSPGVFGTNEKLFF
J: TRBJ1-2; size: -; D: -; V: TRBV6-8; DNA: TGTGCCAGCACCCTGGGGGGGGCCTATGGCTACACCTTC; CDR3: CASTLGGAYGYTF
J: TRBJ1-1; size: few; D: -; V: TRBV6-4; DNA: TGTGCCAGCAGTGAGGGGTTTGGAACTGAAGCTTTCTTT; CDR3: CASSEGFGTEAFF
J: TRBJ2-2; size: -; D: TRBD1; V: TRBV9; DNA: TGTGCCAGCAGCGACCCGGAAGACAGGGAAGACTCAGGGGAGCTGTTTTTT; CDR3: CASSDPEDREDSGELFF
J: TRBJ2-6; size: -; D: TRBD1; V: TRBV4-3; DNA: TGCGCCAGCAGCCAAGGATACAGGGGGCGCTTGATCTCTGGGGCCAACGTCCTGACTTTC; CDR3: CASSQGYRGRLISGANVLTF
J: TRBJ1-2; size: few; D: -; V: TRBV28; DNA: TGTGCCACCCCCGGGTCGGGTTCTAACTATGGCTACACCTTC; CDR3: CATPGSGSNYGYTF
J: TRBJ1-5; size: once; D: -; V: TRBV5-6; DNA: TGTGCCAGCAGTTTAGCCGCGAGACGGCCCCAGCATTTT; CDR3: CASSLAARRPQHF
J: TRBJ2-7; size: many; D: TRBD1; V: TRBV30; DNA: TGTGCCTGGAGTACCGGACAGGGGACCTACGAGCAGTACTTC; CDR3: CAWSTGQGTYEQYF
J: TRBJ2-3; size: -; D: -; V: TRBV6-6; DNA: TGTGCCAGCAGTTGGCGGGGGCTAGATACGCAGTATTTT; CDR3: CASSWRGLDTQYF
J: TRBJ2-1; size: once; D: TRBD2; V: TRBV2; DNA: TGTGCCGGAGGACTAGCGGGAGTTAATGAGCAGTTCTTC; CDR3: CAGGLAGVNEQFF
J: TRBJ2-1; size: once; D: -; V: TRBV11-2; DNA: TGTGCCAGCAGCTTAGAATTTTCCCTGGCGGATGAGCAGTTCTTC; CDR3: CASSLEFSLADEQFF
J: TRBJ2-3; size: -; D: -; V: TRBV29-1; DNA: TGCAGCGCTGACCAGGACGCTAGCACAGATACGCAGTATTTT; CDR3: CSADQDASTDTQYF
J: TRBJ2-5; size: once; D: TRBD2; V: TRBV19; DNA: TGTGCCAGTAGTAACACTAGCGGGTACCAAGAGACCCAGTACTTC; CDR3: CASSNTSGYQETQYF
J: TRBJ1-3; size: -; D: -; V: TRBV7-9; DNA: TGTGCCAGCAGGTCAGGGAACTCTGGAAACACCATATATTTT; CDR3: CASRSGNSGNTIYF
J: TRBJ1-3; size: -; D: -; V: TRBV14; DNA: TGTGCCAGCAGCCCCCCAGCGAGGGTCGCTGGAAACACCATATATTTT; CDR3: CASSPPARVAGNTIYF
J: TRBJ2-1; size: few; D: -; V: TRBV10-3; DNA: TGTGCCATCAGTGAGTCGATAGGGGACAATGAGCAGTTCTTC; CDR3: CAISESIGDNEQFF